These 7 T cell receptor beta chains were sequenced from one sample in a study of monozygotic twins with inflammatory bowel disease. Reprocessing the 5' RACE reads, TCRdb reports a single entry for every CDR3 protein and omits DNA. The sample has around 450,000 distinct CDR3 sequences. The material sequenced was blood. All receptors derive from a human donor with ulcerative colitis or Crohn's disease, or a healthy co-twin of an affected twin (not recorded which).

The chain uses TRBV3-1 and TRBJ2-7; TCRdb indicates TRBD2, and absent DNA this call remains unverified. The CDR3 runs to 15 residues. The germline gives CDR1 LGHDT, CDR2 YNNKEL (reference sequence). The CDR3: CASSQEASGSHEQYF.

The chain uses TRBV7-8 and TRBJ2-1; TCRdb designates TRBD2, a call that cannot be tested without DNA. Germline loops: CDR1 SGHVS, CDR2 FQNEAQ. There are 15 residues in the CDR3. CDR3 sequence reads: CASSVAGTFYNEQFF.

The chain joins TRBV2 to TRBJ2-3; TCRdb designates TRBD2, a call that cannot be tested without DNA. This CDR3 has 18 amino acids. Germline CDR1 is SNHLY and CDR2 is FYNNEI. The CDR3 loop reads CASSVPSGGASSTDTQYF.

This rearrangement joins TRBV20-1 to TRBJ1-3; TCRdb proposes TRBD1, but this gene call is untestable without DNA. CDR3 length: 13 amino acids. Germline V gene sequence: CDR1 DFQATT, CDR2 SNEGSKA (reference sequence). This chain's CDR3 is CSVTGTSGNTIYF.

J is TRBJ2-1 and V is TRBV28; TCRdb picks TRBD1, but there is no DNA to check that call. CDR1 and CDR2 (germline): MDHEN, SYDVKM. This CDR3 contains 14 residues. The CDR3 sequence is CASSAGLSYNEQFF.

The V gene is TRBV28, the J gene TRBJ2-5; the D call from TCRdb, TRBD2, cannot be confirmed without DNA. This CDR3 is built from 16 residues. Germline loops: CDR1 MDHEN, CDR2 SYDVKM. CDR3: CASSLSTPAGRETPYF.

J is TRBJ2-6 and V is TRBV5-1; TCRdb proposes TRBD1, but this gene call is untestable without DNA. The CDR3 consists of 18 residues. CDR1 is SGHRS and CDR2 is YFSETQ in the germline V gene. CDR3 protein: CASSLYTQGSSGANVLTF.